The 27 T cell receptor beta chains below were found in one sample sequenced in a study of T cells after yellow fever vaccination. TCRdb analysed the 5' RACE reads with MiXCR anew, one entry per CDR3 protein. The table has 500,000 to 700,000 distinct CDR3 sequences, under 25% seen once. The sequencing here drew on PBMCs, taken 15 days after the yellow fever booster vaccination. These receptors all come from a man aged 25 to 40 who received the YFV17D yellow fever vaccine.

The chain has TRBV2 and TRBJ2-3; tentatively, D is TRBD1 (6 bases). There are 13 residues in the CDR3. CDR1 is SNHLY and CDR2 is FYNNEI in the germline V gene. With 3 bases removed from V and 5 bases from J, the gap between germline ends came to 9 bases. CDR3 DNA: TGTGCCAGCAGTGAGGGGGCTGGAGATACGCAGTATTTT. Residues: CASSEGAGDTQYF.

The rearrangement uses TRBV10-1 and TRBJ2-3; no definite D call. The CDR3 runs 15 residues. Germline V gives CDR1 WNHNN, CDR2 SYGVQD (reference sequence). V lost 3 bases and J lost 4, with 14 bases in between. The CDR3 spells CASSDSGKAADTQYF. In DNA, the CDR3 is TGCGCCAGCAGTGATTCCGGCAAAGCCGCAGATACGCAGTATTTT.

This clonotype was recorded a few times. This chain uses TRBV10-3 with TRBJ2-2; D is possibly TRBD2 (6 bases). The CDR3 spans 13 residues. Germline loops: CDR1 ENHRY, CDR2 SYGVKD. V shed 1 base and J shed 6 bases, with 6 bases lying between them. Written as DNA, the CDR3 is TGTGCCATCAGTGAGTGGGGGGCCGGGGAGCTGTTTTTT. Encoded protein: CAISEWGAGELFF.

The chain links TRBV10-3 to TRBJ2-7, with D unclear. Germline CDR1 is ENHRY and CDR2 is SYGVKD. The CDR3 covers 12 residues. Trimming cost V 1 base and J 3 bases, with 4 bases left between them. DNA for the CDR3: TGTGCCATCAGTGAGTATGTCTACGAGCAGTACTTC. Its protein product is CAISEYVYEQYF.

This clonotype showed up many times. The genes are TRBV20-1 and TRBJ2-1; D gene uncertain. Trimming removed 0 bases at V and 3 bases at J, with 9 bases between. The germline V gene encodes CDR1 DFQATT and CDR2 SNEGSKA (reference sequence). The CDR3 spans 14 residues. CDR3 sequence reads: CSARDLSNYNEQFF. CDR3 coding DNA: TGCAGTGCTAGAGATCTTTCCAACTACAATGAGCAGTTCTTC.

CDR3 sequence: CASSQGLAGGPNEQFF. CDR3 DNA sequence: TGTGCCAGCAGCCAGGGCCTAGCGGGAGGACCCAATGAGCAGTTCTTC. The chain is built from TRBV4-2 and TRBJ2-1; 11 bases align to TRBD2. CDR3 length: 16 amino acids. Germline CDR1 LGHNA, CDR2 YNFKEQ. The V gene end was trimmed by 3 bases and the J gene end by 6 bases; junction bases not matched to a gene: 7.

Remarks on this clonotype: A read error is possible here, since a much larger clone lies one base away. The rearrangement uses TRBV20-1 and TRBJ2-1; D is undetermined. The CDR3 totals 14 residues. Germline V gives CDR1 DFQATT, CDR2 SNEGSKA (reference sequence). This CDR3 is CCAQRAPTLNEQFF. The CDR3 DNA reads TGCTGTGCTCAACGGGCCCCCACGCTTAATGAGCAGTTCTTC.

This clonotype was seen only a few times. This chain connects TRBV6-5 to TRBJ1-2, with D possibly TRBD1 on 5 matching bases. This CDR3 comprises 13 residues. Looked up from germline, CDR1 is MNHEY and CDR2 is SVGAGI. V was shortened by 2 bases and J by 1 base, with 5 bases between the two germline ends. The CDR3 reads CASSYQGNYGYTF. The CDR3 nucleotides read TGTGCCAGCAGTTACCAGGGTAACTATGGCTACACCTTC.

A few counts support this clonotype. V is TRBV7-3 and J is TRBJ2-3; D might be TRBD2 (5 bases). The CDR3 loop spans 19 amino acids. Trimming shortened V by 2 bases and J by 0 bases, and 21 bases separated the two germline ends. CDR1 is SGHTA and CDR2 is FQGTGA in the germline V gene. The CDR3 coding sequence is TGTGCCAGCAGCTTACCCGATATTGGAGGACCCTCTAGCACAGATACGCAGTATTTT. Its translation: CASSLPDIGGPSSTDTQYF.

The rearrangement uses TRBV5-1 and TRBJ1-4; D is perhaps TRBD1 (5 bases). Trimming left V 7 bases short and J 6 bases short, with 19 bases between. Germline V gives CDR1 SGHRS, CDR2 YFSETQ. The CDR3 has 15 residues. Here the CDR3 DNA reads TGCGCCAGCGGCAAAGGAGGGGTTGAATATGAAAAACTGTTTTTT. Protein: CASGKGGVEYEKLFF.

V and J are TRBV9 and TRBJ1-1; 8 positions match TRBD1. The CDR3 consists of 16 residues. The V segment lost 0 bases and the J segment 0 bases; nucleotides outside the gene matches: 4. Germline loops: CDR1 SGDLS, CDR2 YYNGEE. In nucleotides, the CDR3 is TGTGCCAGCAGCGTAGGCCCGGGACAGGTGAACACTGAAGCTTTCTTT. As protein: CASSVGPGQVNTEAFF.

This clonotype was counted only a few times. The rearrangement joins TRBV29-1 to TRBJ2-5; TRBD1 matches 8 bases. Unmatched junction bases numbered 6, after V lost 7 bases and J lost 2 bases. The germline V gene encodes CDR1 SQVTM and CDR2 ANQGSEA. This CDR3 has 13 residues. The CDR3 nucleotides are TGCAGCGCCGGACAGGGAAATCAAGAGACCCAGTACTTC. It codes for CSAGQGNQETQYF.

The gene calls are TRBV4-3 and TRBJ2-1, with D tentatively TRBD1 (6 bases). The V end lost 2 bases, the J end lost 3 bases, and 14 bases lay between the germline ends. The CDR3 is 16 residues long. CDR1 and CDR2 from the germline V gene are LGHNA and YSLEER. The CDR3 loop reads CASSQTEQGNYNEQFF. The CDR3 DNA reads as TGCGCCAGCAGCCAAACGGAACAGGGAAACTACAATGAGCAGTTCTTC.

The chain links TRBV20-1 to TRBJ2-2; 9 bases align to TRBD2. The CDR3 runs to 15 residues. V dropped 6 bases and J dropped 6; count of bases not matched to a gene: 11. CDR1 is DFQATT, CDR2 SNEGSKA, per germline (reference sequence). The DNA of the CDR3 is TGCAGTGCCAAACGGGGTAGCGGGAGTGCCGGGGAGCTGTTTTTT. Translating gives CSAKRGSGSAGELFF.

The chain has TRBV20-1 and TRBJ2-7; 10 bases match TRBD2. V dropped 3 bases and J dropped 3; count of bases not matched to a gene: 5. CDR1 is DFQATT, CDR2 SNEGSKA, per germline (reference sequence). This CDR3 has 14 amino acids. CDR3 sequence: CSASLAGVIYEQYF. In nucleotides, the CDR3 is TGCAGTGCTAGCCTAGCGGGAGTTATCTACGAGCAGTACTTC.

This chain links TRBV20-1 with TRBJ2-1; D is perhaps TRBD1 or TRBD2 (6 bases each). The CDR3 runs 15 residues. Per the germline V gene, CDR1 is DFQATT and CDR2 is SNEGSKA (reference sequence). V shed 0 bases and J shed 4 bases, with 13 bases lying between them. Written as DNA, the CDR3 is TGCAGTGCTAGAGATGGGCGGGACATTTACAATGAGCAGTTCTTC. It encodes CSARDGRDIYNEQFF.

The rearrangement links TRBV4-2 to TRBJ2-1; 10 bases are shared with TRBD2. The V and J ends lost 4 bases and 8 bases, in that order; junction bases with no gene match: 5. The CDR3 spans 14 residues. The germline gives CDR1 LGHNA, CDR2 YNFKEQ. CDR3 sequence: CASSLPSGRYEQFF. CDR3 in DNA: TGTGCCAGCAGCCTCCCTAGCGGGAGATATGAGCAGTTCTTC.

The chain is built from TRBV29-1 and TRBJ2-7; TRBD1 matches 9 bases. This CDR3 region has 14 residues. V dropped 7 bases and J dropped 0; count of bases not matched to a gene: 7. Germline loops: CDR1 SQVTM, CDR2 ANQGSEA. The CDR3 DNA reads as TGCAGCGCCCGGGGGACAGGGAGCTCCTACGAGCAGTACTTC. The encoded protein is CSARGTGSSYEQYF.

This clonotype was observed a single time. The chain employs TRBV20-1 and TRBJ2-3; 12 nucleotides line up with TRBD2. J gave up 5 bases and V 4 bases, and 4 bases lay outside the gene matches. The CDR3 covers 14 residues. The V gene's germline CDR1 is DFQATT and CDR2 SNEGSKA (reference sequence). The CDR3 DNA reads TGCAGTGCTAAGCTAGCGGGAGGGGGAGATACGCAGTATTTT. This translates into CSAKLAGGGDTQYF.

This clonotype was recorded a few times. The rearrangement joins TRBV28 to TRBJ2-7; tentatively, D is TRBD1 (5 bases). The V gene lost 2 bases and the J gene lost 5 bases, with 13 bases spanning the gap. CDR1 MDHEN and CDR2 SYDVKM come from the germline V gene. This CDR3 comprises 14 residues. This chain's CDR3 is CASSLPWGFNEQYF. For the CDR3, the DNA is TGTGCCAGCAGTTTACCCTGGGGCTTCAACGAGCAGTACTTC.

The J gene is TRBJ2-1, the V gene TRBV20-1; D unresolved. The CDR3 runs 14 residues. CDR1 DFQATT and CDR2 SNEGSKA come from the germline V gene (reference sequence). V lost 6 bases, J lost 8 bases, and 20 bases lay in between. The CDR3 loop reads CSAHLGLRSDEQFF. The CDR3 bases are TGCAGTGCCCATCTCGGGCTGAGGAGCGATGAGCAGTTCTTC.

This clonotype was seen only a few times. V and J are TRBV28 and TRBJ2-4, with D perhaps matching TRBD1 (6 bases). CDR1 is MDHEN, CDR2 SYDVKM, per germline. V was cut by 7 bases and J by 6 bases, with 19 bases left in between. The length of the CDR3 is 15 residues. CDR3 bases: TGTGCCAGCATAGGTGGGGGTCGGGACACAAACATTCAGTACTTC. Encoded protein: CASIGGGRDTNIQYF. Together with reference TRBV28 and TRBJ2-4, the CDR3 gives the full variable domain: DVKVTQSSRYLVKRTGEKVFLECVQDMDHENMFWYRQDPGLGLRLIYFSYDVKMKEKGDIPEGYSVSREKKERFSLILESASTNQTSMYLCASIGGGRDTNIQYFGAGTRLSVL.

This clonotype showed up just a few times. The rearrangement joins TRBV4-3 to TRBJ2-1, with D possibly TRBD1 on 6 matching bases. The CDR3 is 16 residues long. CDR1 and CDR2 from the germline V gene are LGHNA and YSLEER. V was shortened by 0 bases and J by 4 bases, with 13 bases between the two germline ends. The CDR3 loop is CASSQDLGARYNEQFF. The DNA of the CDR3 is TGCGCCAGCAGCCAAGATCTGGGGGCGCGATACAATGAGCAGTTCTTC.

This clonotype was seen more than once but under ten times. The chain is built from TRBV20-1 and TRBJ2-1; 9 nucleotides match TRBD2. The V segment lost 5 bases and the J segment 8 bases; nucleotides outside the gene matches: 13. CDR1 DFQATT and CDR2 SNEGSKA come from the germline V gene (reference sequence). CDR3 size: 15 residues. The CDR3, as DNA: TGCAGTGCTGGGGGGCGGGAGGGCCCGAGGGATGAGCAGTTCTTC. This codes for CSAGGREGPRDEQFF.

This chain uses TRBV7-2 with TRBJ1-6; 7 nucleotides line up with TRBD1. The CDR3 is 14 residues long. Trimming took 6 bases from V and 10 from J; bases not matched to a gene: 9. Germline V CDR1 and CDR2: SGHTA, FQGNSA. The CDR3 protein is CASRPDREGSPLHF. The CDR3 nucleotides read TGTGCCAGCAGACCAGACAGGGAGGGGTCACCCCTCCACTTT.

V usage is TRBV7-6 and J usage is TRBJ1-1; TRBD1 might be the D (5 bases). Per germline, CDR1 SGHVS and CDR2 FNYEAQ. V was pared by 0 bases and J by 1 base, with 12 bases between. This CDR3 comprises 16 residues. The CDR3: CASSLAPQGQNTEAFF. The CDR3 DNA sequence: TGTGCCAGCAGCTTAGCCCCGCAAGGACAGAACACTGAAGCTTTCTTT.

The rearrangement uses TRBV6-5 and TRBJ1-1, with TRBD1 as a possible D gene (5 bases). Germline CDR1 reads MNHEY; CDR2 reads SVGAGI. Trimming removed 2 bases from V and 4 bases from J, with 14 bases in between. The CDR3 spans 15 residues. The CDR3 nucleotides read TGTGCCAGCAGTTACAATAAAGCAGGGATCACTGAAGCTTTCTTT. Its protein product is CASSYNKAGITEAFF.